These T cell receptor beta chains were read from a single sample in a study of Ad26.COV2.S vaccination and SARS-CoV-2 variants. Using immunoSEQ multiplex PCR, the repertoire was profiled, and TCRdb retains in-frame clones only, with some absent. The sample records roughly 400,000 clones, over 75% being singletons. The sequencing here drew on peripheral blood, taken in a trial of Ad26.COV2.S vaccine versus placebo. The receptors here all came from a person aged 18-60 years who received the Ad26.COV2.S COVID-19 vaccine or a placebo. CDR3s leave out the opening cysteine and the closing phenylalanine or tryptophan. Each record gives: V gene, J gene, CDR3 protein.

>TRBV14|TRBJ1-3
ASSQEGGPGNTIY
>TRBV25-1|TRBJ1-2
ASSEQQGTGYT
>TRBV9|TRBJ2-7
ASSVDGSFPLQY
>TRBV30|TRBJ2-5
AWSVLTAGGY
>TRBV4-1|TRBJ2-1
ASSQFGLAGADEQF
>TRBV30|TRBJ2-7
AWSVGGYEQY
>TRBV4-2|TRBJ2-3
ASSPGAGDTDTQY
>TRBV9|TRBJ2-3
ASSVAGAGGTDTQY
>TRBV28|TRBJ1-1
ASSLRGNRGEAF
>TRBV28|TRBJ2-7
ASSWGGYEQY